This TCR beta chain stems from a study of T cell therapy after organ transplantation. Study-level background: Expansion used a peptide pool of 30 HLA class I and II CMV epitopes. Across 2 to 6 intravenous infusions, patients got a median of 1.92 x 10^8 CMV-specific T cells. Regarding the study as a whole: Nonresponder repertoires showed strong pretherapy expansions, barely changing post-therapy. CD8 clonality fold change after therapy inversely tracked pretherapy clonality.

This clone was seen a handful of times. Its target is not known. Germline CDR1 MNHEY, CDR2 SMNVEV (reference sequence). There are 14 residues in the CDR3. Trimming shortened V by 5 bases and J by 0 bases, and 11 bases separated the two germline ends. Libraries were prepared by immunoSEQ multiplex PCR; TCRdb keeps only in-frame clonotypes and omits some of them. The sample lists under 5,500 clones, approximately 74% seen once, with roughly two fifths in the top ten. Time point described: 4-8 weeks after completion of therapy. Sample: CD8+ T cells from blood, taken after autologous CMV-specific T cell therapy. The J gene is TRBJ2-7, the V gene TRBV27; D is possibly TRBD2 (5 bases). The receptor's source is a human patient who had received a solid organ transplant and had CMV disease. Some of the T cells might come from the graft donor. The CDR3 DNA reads TGTGCCAGCAGTATCAGCGGTAGCTCCTACGAGCAGTACTTC. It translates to CASSISGSSYEQYF.